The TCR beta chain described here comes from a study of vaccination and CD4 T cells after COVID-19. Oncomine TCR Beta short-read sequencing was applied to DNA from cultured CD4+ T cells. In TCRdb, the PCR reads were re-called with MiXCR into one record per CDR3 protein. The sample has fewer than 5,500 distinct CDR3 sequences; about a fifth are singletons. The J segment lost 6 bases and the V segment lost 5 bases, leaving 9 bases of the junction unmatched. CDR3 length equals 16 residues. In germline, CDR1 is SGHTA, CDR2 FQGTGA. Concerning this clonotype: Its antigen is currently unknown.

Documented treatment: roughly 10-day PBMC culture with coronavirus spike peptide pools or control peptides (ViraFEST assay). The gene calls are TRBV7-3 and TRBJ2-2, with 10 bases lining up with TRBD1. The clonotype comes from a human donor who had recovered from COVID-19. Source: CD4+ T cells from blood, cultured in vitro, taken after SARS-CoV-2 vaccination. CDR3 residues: CASSPTGTGVAGELFF. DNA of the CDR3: TGTGCCAGCAGCCCTACTGGGACAGGGGTAGCCGGGGAGCTGTTTTTT.